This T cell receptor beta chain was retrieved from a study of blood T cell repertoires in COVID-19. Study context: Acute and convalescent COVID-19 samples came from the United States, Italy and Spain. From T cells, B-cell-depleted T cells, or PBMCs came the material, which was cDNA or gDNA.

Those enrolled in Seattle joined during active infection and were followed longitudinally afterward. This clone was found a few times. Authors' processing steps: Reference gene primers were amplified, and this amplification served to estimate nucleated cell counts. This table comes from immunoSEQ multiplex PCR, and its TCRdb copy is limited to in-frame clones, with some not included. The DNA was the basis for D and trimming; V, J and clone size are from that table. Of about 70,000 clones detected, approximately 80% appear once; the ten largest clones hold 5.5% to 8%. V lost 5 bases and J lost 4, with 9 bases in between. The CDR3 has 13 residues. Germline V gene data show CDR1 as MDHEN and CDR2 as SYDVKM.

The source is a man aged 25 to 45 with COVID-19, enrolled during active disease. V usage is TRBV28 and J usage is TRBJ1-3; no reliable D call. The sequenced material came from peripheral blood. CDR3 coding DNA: TGTGCCAGCAGTCCCCTAGCGGGAAACACCATATATTTT. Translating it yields CASSPLAGNTIYF.